This section outlines one TCR beta chain sequence together with its context. Produced via immunoSEQ multiplex PCR; TCRdb's table is partial and in-frame only. The sample comprises approximately 38,000 clones, more than 75% of which are singletons, and 25% to 35% rests with the top ten. The data belong to a study of OX40 agonist ivuxolimab in advanced cancers. At the level of the study: Patients were given ivuxolimab, an antibody that agonizes OX40 (CD134). Those enrolled were 70% to 85% male, with a mean age of approximately 60 years and ages from about 20 to 90.

Deletions cut 4 bases from V and 2 bases from J, with 12 bases between. In germline, CDR1 is SGHAT, CDR2 FQNNGV. This CDR3 spans 14 amino acids. The sequences come from CD4+ or CD8+ T cells sorted from blood, collected in a trial of the OX40 agonist ivuxolimab. The receptor was derived from an adult with an advanced solid tumor such as melanoma, head and neck, liver or kidney cancer. The chain combines TRBV11-2 with TRBJ2-7, with D hard to call. The CDR3 loop is CASSSRDGAYEQYF. The CDR3 region has the DNA TGTGCCAGCAGCTCCCGCGATGGGGCCTACGAGCAGTACTTC. Together with reference TRBV11-2 and TRBJ2-7, the CDR3 gives the full variable domain: EAGVAQSPRYKIIEKRQSVAFWCNPISGHATLYWYQQILGQGPKLLIQFQNNGVVDDSQLPKDRFSAERLKGVDSTLKIQPAKLEDSAVYLCASSSRDGAYEQYFGPGTRLTVT.